Presented here are 29 T cell receptor beta chains from one specimen sequenced in a study of T-cell reconstitution after alpha-beta-depleted transplantation in children. A library of TCRbeta sequences, prepared with unique molecular identifiers, was generated. Using its own MiXCR run on the PCR reads, TCRdb lists one record per CDR3 protein. The sample has 600,000 or so distinct CDR3 sequences; about 21% are singletons. Sequenced here: PBMCs, mostly from graft donor cells, sampled 360 days after TCRalphabeta/CD19-depleted stem cell transplant. The receptors come from a boy in the first two years of life who had a stem cell transplant for acute myeloid leukemia, so the T cells may come from the graft donor.

CDR3 nucleotides: TGCACCATAAGGCAGATGAACACTGAAGCTTTCTTT. Amino acids: CTIRQMNTEAFF. This chain uses TRBV29-1 with TRBJ1-1; D gene uncertain. This CDR3 spans 12 amino acids. The germline V gene encodes CDR1 SQVTM and CDR2 ANQGSEA. The full variable domain, with the rest looked up from reference TRBV29-1 and TRBJ1-1, is SAVISQKPSRDICQRGTSLTIQCQVDSQVTMMFWYRQQPGQSLTLIATANQGSEATYESGFVIDKFPISRPNLTFSTLTVSNMSPEDSSIYLCTIRQMNTEAFFGQGTRLTVV.

This clonotype was seen a handful of times. The V and J genes are TRBV4-1 and TRBJ1-4; no clear D gene. Germline V gene lookup returns CDR1 MGHRA and CDR2 YSYEKL. The V end was cut by 3 bases, the J end by 4 bases, with 3 bases between. This CDR3 has 12 amino acids. The CDR3 sequence: CASSHVNEKLFF. The CDR3 nucleotides read TGCGCCAGCAGCCACGTTAATGAAAAACTGTTTTTT.

The sample holds many counts of this clonotype. This sequence joins TRBV7-6 and TRBJ2-5; D gene unclear. The V end was cut by 1 base, the J end by 3 bases, with 9 bases between. Germline V gene lookup returns CDR1 SGHVS and CDR2 FNYEAQ. This CDR3 is built from 14 residues. CDR3 residues: CASSLGWPEETQYF. CDR3 coding DNA: TGTGCCAGCAGCTTAGGATGGCCAGAAGAGACCCAGTACTTC.

In its sample, this clonotype was seen many times. This chain links TRBV5-1 with TRBJ2-7; TRBD2 matches 8 bases. This CDR3 comprises 14 residues. Trimming removed 0 bases from V and 4 bases from J; junction bases left unmatched: 3. From germline, CDR1 is SGHRS and CDR2 YFSETQ. In DNA, the CDR3 is TGCGCCAGCAGCTTGGTTTCGGGAGGGTACGAGCAGTACGTC. As protein: CASSLVSGGYEQYV.

Turning to this clonotype: This may arise from a read error, as a much more abundant clone is one base away. The rearrangement joins TRBV20-1 to TRBJ2-1, with 12 bases aligning to TRBD2. Germline V gene data show CDR1 as DFQATT and CDR2 as SNEGSKA (reference sequence). This CDR3 has 16 amino acids. The CDR3 coding sequence is TGCTGTGCTCCCGCGACTAGCGGGGGACACTACAATGAGCAGTTCTTC. Its translation: CCAPATSGGHYNEQFF.

The chain joins TRBV15 to TRBJ2-1; 7 bases map to TRBD1. The CDR3 sequence is 15 residues long. Germline V gives CDR1 LNHNV, CDR2 YYDKDF (reference sequence). V was pared by 2 bases and J by 0 bases, with 1 base of the junction left unmatched. The DNA for the CDR3 is TGTGCCACCAGCAGAAGGGGGCCCTCCTACAATGAGCAGTTCTTC. It is translated as CATSRRGPSYNEQFF.

V gene TRBV24-1 combines with J gene TRBJ2-1; no definite D call. This CDR3 comprises 12 residues. V lost 8 bases, J lost 10 bases, and 14 bases lay in between. Germline-derived CDR1 and CDR2 are KGHDR and SFDVKD. CDR3 nucleotides: TGTGCCACCATGAACGAGGTAAACGAGCAGTTCTTC. Protein product: CATMNEVNEQFF.

This clonotype has at least ten counts. The chain carries TRBV12-3 or TRBV12-4 and TRBJ2-1; 9 bases fit TRBD1. The CDR3 length is 15 residues. V shed 1 base and J 8 bases; nucleotides not matched to a gene: 6. CDR3 residues: CASSLGDRELDEQFF. CDR3 in DNA: TGTGCCAGCAGTTTAGGGGACAGGGAGTTAGATGAGCAGTTCTTC.

This clonotype was found a few times. V and J are TRBV20-1 and TRBJ2-1; D possibly corresponds to TRBD2 (7 bases). CDR3 length: 19 amino acids. The germline V gene encodes CDR1 DFQATT and CDR2 SNEGSKA (reference sequence). Between the trimmed V and J ends, which lost 6 bases and 4 bases, there was a span of 31 bases. The CDR3, as DNA: TGCAGTGCCCTCAGTCCCTATGTGGGTGGGGGGGCCGAGTACAATGAGCAGTTCTTC. Translation gives CSALSPYVGGGAEYNEQFF.

The J gene is TRBJ2-5, the V gene TRBV29-1; TRBD1 might be the D (8 bases). Germline CDR1 is SQVTM and CDR2 is ANQGSEA. The V gene lost 1 base and the J gene lost 1 base, with 16 bases spanning the gap. This CDR3 has 16 residues. The CDR3 coding sequence is TGCAGCGTTGAAGGTGACAGGGGAGGGTCCCAAGAGACCCAGTACTTC. Its protein is CSVEGDRGGSQETQYF.

This clonotype has a count of ten or more. The chain employs TRBV12-3 or TRBV12-4 and TRBJ2-7; D is undetermined. The V end lost 1 base, the J end lost 3 bases, and 10 bases lay between the germline ends. The CDR3 has 14 amino acids. The CDR3 bases are TGTGCCAGCAGTTTAGTAGTGGGTTACTACGAGCAGTACTTC. It translates to CASSLVVGYYEQYF.

Many counts were recorded for this clonotype. The J gene is TRBJ2-5, the V gene TRBV6-2 or TRBV6-3, with a tentative D call TRBD1 (5 bases). The length of the CDR3 is 15 residues. V was cut by 2 bases and J by 5 bases, with 15 bases left in between. Germline V gene data show CDR1 as MNHEY and CDR2 as SVGEGT. The CDR3: CASSYDGLGVETQYF. CDR3 DNA sequence: TGTGCCAGCAGTTACGATGGCTTAGGGGTTGAGACCCAGTACTTC.

This rearrangement joins TRBV27 to TRBJ2-1; D may match TRBD1 or TRBD2 (6 bases each). The CDR3 length is 13 residues. Trimming left V 6 bases short and J 9 bases short, with 15 bases between. Germline CDR1 and CDR2: MNHEY and SMNVEV (reference sequence). The CDR3: CASRLGGSSEQFF. Written as DNA, the CDR3 is TGTGCCAGCAGATTGGGGGGCTCGAGTGAGCAGTTCTTC.

This clonotype was recorded a few times. The J gene is TRBJ2-3, the V gene TRBV20-1; 7 bases line up with TRBD1. V lost 6 bases, J lost 7 bases, and 16 bases stayed unmatched. Germline assignment: CDR1 DFQATT and CDR2 SNEGSKA (reference sequence). This CDR3 region has 15 residues. The CDR3 reads CSANSGTDSANTQYF. The CDR3 DNA reads as TGCAGTGCCAACTCCGGGACAGATAGTGCGAATACGCAGTATTTT.

V is TRBV15 and J is TRBJ2-1, with 7 nucleotides matching TRBD2. CDR1 LNHNV and CDR2 YYDKDF come from the germline V gene (reference sequence). CDR3 length equals 13 residues. J was trimmed by 15 bases and V by 0 bases; bases with no gene match: 8. The CDR3 DNA is TGTGCCACCAGCAGAGAAATGCGGGAGAGGATGTTCTTC. This sequence encodes CATSREMRERMFF.

The rearrangement links TRBV7-6 to TRBJ2-7, with TRBD2 matching 7 bases. Germline V gene lookup returns CDR1 SGHVS and CDR2 FNYEAQ. The CDR3 consists of 15 residues. J lost 2 bases, V lost 0 bases, and 4 bases had no gene match. This CDR3 reads CASSLAAGTTYEQYF. CDR3 nucleotides: TGTGCCAGCAGCTTAGCGGCAGGGACTACCTACGAGCAGTACTTC.

This clonotype came up many times. This chain links TRBV4-1 with TRBJ1-4, with TRBD1 identical over 8 bases. Germline V gives CDR1 MGHRA, CDR2 YSYEKL. The CDR3 totals 14 residues. Losses at the gene ends were 4 bases for V and 6 bases for J; bases not matched to a gene: 4. CDR3 DNA sequence: TGCGCCAGCAGCCGAACAGGGGGTTATGAAAAACTGTTTTTT. It translates to CASSRTGGYEKLFF.

The chain is built from TRBV6-5 and TRBJ2-7; D is possibly TRBD1 (7 bases). This CDR3 contains 12 residues. Trimming took 6 bases from V and 7 from J, leaving 13 bases between them. Germline assignment: CDR1 MNHEY and CDR2 SVGAGI. CDR3 bases: TGTGCCAGCAGAGACAGGGCGGGGGAGCAGTACTTC. Its translation: CASRDRAGEQYF.

This sequence joins TRBV6-2 or TRBV6-3 and TRBJ2-1, with 8 bases aligning to TRBD1. The CDR3 consists of 16 residues. Per germline, CDR1 MNHEY and CDR2 SVGEGT. The trim removed 6 bases at V and 4 bases at J, leaving 11 bases unmatched. The CDR3: CASSQTTTGGYNEQFF. The CDR3 nucleotides read TGTGCCAGCAGCCAAACAACCACAGGGGGATACAATGAGCAGTTCTTC.

To note about this clonotype: An end of the junction does not agree with germline; a read error may underlie this. The V call is TRBV6-5, the J call TRBJ1-3; no firm D call. The V gene's germline CDR1 is MNHEY and CDR2 SVGAGI. This CDR3 is built from 13 residues. CDR3 sequence: CASSLHGGSTIYF. Here the CDR3 DNA reads TGTGCCAGCAGTTTACACGGTGGAAGCACCATATATTTT.

There are many counts of this clonotype. The chain employs TRBV27 and TRBJ2-7; D perhaps matches TRBD1 (5 bases). The germline V gene encodes CDR1 MNHEY and CDR2 SMNVEV (reference sequence). The CDR3 loop spans 14 amino acids. Trimming left V 5 bases short and J 0 bases short, with 11 bases between. The DNA of the CDR3 is TGTGCCAGCAGTCCCTCCAGGGCCTCCTACGAGCAGTACGTC. This translates into CASSPSRASYEQYV.

This clonotype was seen many times. V and J are TRBV11-1 and TRBJ2-3; D is unclear. Germline V gives CDR1 SGHAT, CDR2 FQDESV (reference sequence). V lost 1 base and J lost 2, with 7 bases in between. The CDR3 is 14 residues long. CDR3 nucleotides: TGTGCCAGCAGCTTAGGCGAACTCACAGATACGCAGTATTTT. Protein: CASSLGELTDTQYF. The full variable domain, completed using reference TRBV11-1 and TRBJ2-3, is EAEVAQSPRYKITEKSQAVAFWCDPISGHATLYWYRQILGQGPELLVQFQDESVVDDSQLPKDRFSAERLKGVDSTLKIQPAELGDSAMYLCASSLGELTDTQYFGPGTRLTVL.

This clonotype has just one count. The J gene is TRBJ2-1, the V gene TRBV6-1; 7 bases agree with TRBD2. The germline CDR1 and CDR2 sequences are MNHNS and SASEGT. This CDR3 contains 14 residues. The ends lost 6 bases at V and 5 bases at J; junction bases unmatched: 7. The CDR3 bases are TGTGCCAGCAGGGGAGGGCTACTGAACAATGAGCAGTTCTTC. It encodes CASRGGLLNNEQFF.

This clonotype was detected many times. The gene calls are TRBV12-3 or TRBV12-4 and TRBJ2-3; 10 positions agree with TRBD1. V was clipped by 3 bases and J by 3 bases; unmatched bases: 3. The CDR3 covers 15 residues. The CDR3, as DNA: TGTGCCAGCAGTTTGGGACAGGGGAGGACAGATACGCAGTATTTT. Protein product: CASSLGQGRTDTQYF.

The V call is TRBV30, the J call TRBJ2-7; D is unclear. Germline V gene lookup returns CDR1 GTSNPN and CDR2 SVGIG (reference sequence). V was pared by 0 bases and J by 3 bases, with 12 bases between. The CDR3 runs 14 residues. The CDR3 region is CAWSVSWSLYEQYF. CDR3 in DNA: TGTGCCTGGAGTGTCTCTTGGTCCCTCTACGAGCAGTACTTC.

The chain joins TRBV12-3 or TRBV12-4 to TRBJ2-7; 8 bases agree with TRBD1. The CDR3 contains 15 residues. V dropped 3 bases and J dropped 2; count of bases not matched to a gene: 6. In DNA, the CDR3 is TGTGCCAGCAGTTTTTCTCCGGACAGGGCCTACGAGCAGTACGTC. It encodes CASSFSPDRAYEQYV.

This clonotype occurred many times. The chain combines TRBV20-1 with TRBJ2-5; 7 nucleotides line up with TRBD2. The CDR3 runs to 14 residues. Germline CDR1 and CDR2: DFQATT and SNEGSKA (reference sequence). J gave up 2 bases and V 8 bases, and 11 bases lay outside the gene matches. CDR3 nucleotides: TGCAGTTTAGCGGGTATCGCCTCTCAAGAGACCCAGTACTTC. Amino acids: CSLAGIASQETQYF.

J is TRBJ2-7 and V is TRBV5-6; TRBD1 matches 8 bases. With V trimmed by 5 bases and J by 5 bases, 6 bases remained unmatched. Looked up from germline, CDR1 is SGHDT and CDR2 is YYEEEE. This CDR3 comprises 13 residues. The CDR3 protein is CASRAGTGNEQYF. In nucleotides, the CDR3 is TGTGCCAGCAGGGCCGGGACAGGCAACGAGCAGTACTTC.

This clonotype was seen a few times. The chain uses TRBV18 and TRBJ2-7; D ambiguous. The CDR3 has 15 residues. The germline CDR1 and CDR2 sequences are KGHSH and LQKENI. The V end lost 3 bases, the J end lost 1 base, and 13 bases lay between the germline ends. The CDR3 spells CASSPAGRASYEQYV. DNA for the CDR3: TGTGCCAGCTCACCGGCTGGACGCGCTTCCTACGAGCAGTACGTC.